The 21 T cell receptor beta chains listed next were all sequenced from one sample in a study of shared clonotypes between healthy human individuals (dated by TCRdb to about 2020). Libraries were prepared through the immunoSEQ multiplex PCR assay. Imported from immuneACCESS, the table was reduced by TCRdb to in-frame sequences with V and J called. These copies leave out some clones; in studies compared against another copy, an unresolved V gene accounts for under half, and the cause of the remainder is not known. For this sample there are 600,000 to 750,000 clones; around 91% appear just once. More than 30% of the sample is held by the ten biggest clonotypes. Sequenced input: memory CD8+ T cells from PBMCs. This specimen's cell subset or site label, interpreted: CD45RO+ cells pooled with CCR7-negative TemRA cells. The source is a man aged 18 to 29 in good health. Some clones in this sample may be carry-over from other donors' samples.

The chain couples TRBV7-6 to TRBJ1-2; perhaps TRBD1 as D (5 bases). The germline V gene encodes CDR1 SGHVS and CDR2 FNYEAQ. CDR3 length: 15 amino acids. Trimming cost V 1 base and J 4 bases, with 13 bases left between them. CDR3 residues: CASSLEETAVYGYTF. Written as DNA, the CDR3 is TGTGCCAGCAGCTTAGAAGAGACAGCAGTCTATGGCTACACCTTC.

This clone occurred once. The rearrangement joins TRBV19 to TRBJ1-5; D call uncertain. The length of the CDR3 is 15 residues. From germline, CDR1 is LNHDA and CDR2 SQIVND (reference sequence). The V end was cut by 2 bases, the J end by 3 bases, with 11 bases between. CDR3 region: CASSIFNTDNQPQHF. The DNA for the CDR3 is TGTGCCAGTAGTATATTTAATACAGACAATCAGCCCCAGCATTTT.

The chain carries TRBV7-3 and TRBJ2-3; D unresolved. This CDR3 comprises 17 residues. V lost 1 base, J lost 1 base, and 15 bases lay in between. The germline gives CDR1 SGHTA, CDR2 FQGTGA. The CDR3 DNA is TGTGCCAGCAGCTTAATCCCGTCCCAACGGGGCACAGATACGCAGTATTTT. This gives the protein CASSLIPSQRGTDTQYF. The complete variable domain, with remaining parts taken from reference TRBV7-3 and TRBJ2-3, reads GAGVSQTPSNKVTEKGKYVELRCDPISGHTALYWYRQSLGQGPEFLIYFQGTGAADDSGLPNDRFFAVRPEGSVSTLKIQRTERGDSAVYLCASSLIPSQRGTDTQYFGPGTRLTVL.

The J gene is TRBJ1-4, the V gene TRBV15, with no clear D. Per the germline V gene, CDR1 is LNHNV and CDR2 is YYDKDF (reference sequence). V was trimmed by 1 base and J by 8 bases, leaving 14 bases between them. This CDR3 is 15 amino acids long. This CDR3 is CATSRVAPRREKLFF. Here the CDR3 DNA reads TGTGCCACCAGCAGAGTCGCCCCACGGCGGGAAAAACTGTTTTTT.

The J gene is TRBJ2-1, the V gene TRBV30; no reliable D call. The length of the CDR3 is 16 residues. Germline V gives CDR1 GTSNPN, CDR2 SVGIG (reference sequence). Trimming pared 4 bases from V and 6 bases from J, leaving 22 bases between. The CDR3 bases are TGTGCCTGGACCTTGTACCGGCCGCCGACCGGCAATGAGCAGTTCTTC. Translating gives CAWTLYRPPTGNEQFF.

The gene calls are TRBV7-9 and TRBJ2-7, with no clear D. This CDR3 has 14 amino acids. In germline, CDR1 is SEHNR, CDR2 FQNEAQ (reference sequence). The V end lost 3 bases, the J end lost 1 base, and 10 bases lay between the germline ends. CDR3 region: CASSFMGSSYEQYF. The DNA for the CDR3 is TGTGCCAGCAGCTTCATGGGCAGTTCCTACGAGCAGTACTTC.

This clone was seen just once. This chain links TRBV28 with TRBJ2-5; 10 bases agree with TRBD1. Germline CDR1 and CDR2: MDHEN and SYDVKM. V dropped 3 bases and J dropped 7; count of bases not matched to a gene: 5. The CDR3 has 14 residues. CDR3 bases: TGTGCCAGCAGTTTTGGCTGGGACAGGGGGACCCAGTACTTC. As protein: CASSFGWDRGTQYF.

The genes are TRBV7-9 and TRBJ2-3, with D hard to call. The CDR3 runs 15 residues. Looked up from germline, CDR1 is SEHNR and CDR2 is FQNEAQ (reference sequence). Between the trimmed V and J ends, which lost 4 bases and 0 bases, there was a span of 11 bases. The CDR3 DNA sequence: TGTGCCAGCAGCTCGACCGAAACTAGCACAGATACGCAGTATTTT. It yields the protein CASSSTETSTDTQYF.

This clone turned up a few times. The rearrangement links TRBV9 to TRBJ1-2, with D unresolved. Germline CDR1 and CDR2: SGDLS and YYNGEE. Trimming took 7 bases from V and 4 from J, leaving 8 bases between them. This CDR3 spans 11 amino acids. The CDR3 protein is CASDGTYGYTF. The CDR3 DNA reads TGTGCCAGCGACGGCACCTATGGCTACACCTTC.

J is TRBJ2-5 and V is TRBV6-5; D is ambiguous. The V gene lost 2 bases and the J gene lost 1 base, with 14 bases spanning the gap. CDR1 and CDR2 (germline): MNHEY, SVGAGI. This CDR3 is built from 16 residues. CDR3 loop: CASSYLAPSFQETQYF. CDR3 DNA: TGTGCCAGCAGTTACCTCGCGCCCAGCTTCCAAGAGACCCAGTACTTC.

The CDR3 DNA follows: TGTGCCAGCAGCGTCTTCAGGAACACTGAAGCTTTCTTT. This translates into CASSVFRNTEAFF. This rearrangement joins TRBV5-8 to TRBJ1-1; D is uncertain. V lost 4 bases, J lost 1 base, and 8 bases lay in between. The CDR3 loop spans 13 amino acids. Germline V lookup: CDR1 SGHTS, CDR2 YDEGEE.

This clone appeared once. The chain recombines TRBV27 with TRBJ1-1; D gene uncertain. Trimming cost V 0 bases and J 4 bases, with 9 bases left between them. Germline assignment: CDR1 MNHEY and CDR2 SMNVEV (reference sequence). This CDR3 is built from 14 residues. The CDR3 DNA sequence: TGTGCCAGCAGTTTATCGAGCCGATCCACTGAAGCTTTCTTT. It is translated as CASSLSSRSTEAFF.

The chain combines TRBV7-9 with TRBJ2-7; D gene unclear. The length of the CDR3 is 12 residues. CDR1 is SEHNR, CDR2 FQNEAQ, per germline (reference sequence). V lost 5 bases to trimming and J lost 6 bases, with 11 bases between them. In DNA, the CDR3 is TGTGCCAGCAGCAGCGACCGTAGCGAGCAGTACTTC. Its translation: CASSSDRSEQYF.

Here the CDR3 reads CASSSIGTGGRSEFF. As DNA, the CDR3 is TGTGCCAGCAGCTCCATCGGGACAGGGGGCCGTAGCGAGTTCTTC. The chain is built from TRBV5-6 and TRBJ2-1; 12 positions agree with TRBD1. Unmatched junction bases numbered 12, after V lost 3 bases and J lost 14 bases. Germline loops: CDR1 SGHDT, CDR2 YYEEEE. The CDR3 is 15 amino acids.

The chain couples TRBV12-2 to TRBJ1-4. TRBV12-2 is listed as a pseudogene. The CDR3 is made up of 18 amino acids. The CDR3 DNA sequence: TGTGCAAGTCGCTTAGCAAAGGCAGACTATCCAACTAATGAAAAACTGTTTTTT. Translating gives CASRLAKADYPTNEKLFF.

This rearrangement joins TRBV11-2 to TRBJ1-2, with D uncertain. Trimming cost V 5 bases and J 4 bases, with 11 bases left between them. This CDR3 comprises 13 residues. Germline V gene data show CDR1 as SGHAT and CDR2 as FQNNGV. CDR3 amino acids: CASSHPRAYGYTF. The CDR3 DNA reads TGTGCCAGCAGCCACCCACGGGCCTATGGCTACACCTTC.

The chain combines TRBV7-9 with TRBJ2-7; unclear D gene. CDR3 length: 13 amino acids. V was cut by 1 base and J by 5 bases, with 9 bases left in between. Germline-derived CDR1 and CDR2 are SEHNR and FQNEAQ (reference sequence). CDR3 DNA: TGTGCCAGCAGCTTAGGCATTTGGGACGAGCAGTACTTC. Its protein product is CASSLGIWDEQYF.

This clone has just a few counts. The rearrangement joins TRBV5-6 to TRBJ1-1; D is possibly TRBD1 (5 bases). CDR1 is SGHDT, CDR2 YYEEEE, per germline. Trimming pared 4 bases from V and 6 bases from J, leaving 13 bases between. The length of the CDR3 is 13 residues. The CDR3 region has the DNA TGTGCCAGCAGCATGGGGGAGGGCGCTGAAGCTTTCTTT. Translated, it gives CASSMGEGAEAFF.

The table lists this clone with a count of one. This sequence joins TRBV9 and TRBJ2-1; D perhaps matches TRBD2 (5 bases). V was cut by 3 bases and J by 8 bases, with 15 bases left in between. The CDR3 is made up of 14 amino acids. CDR1 and CDR2 from the germline V gene are SGDLS and YYNGEE. The CDR3 bases are TGTGCCAGCAGCGCGGCCGACTATACCCATGAGCAGTTCTTC. It is translated as CASSAADYTHEQFF.

This clone has only one observation. The CDR3 sequence: CASSVEFGAPGDEQYF. The CDR3 DNA reads TGTGCCAGCAGCGTAGAATTTGGTGCCCCGGGGGACGAGCAGTACTTC. The gene calls are TRBV9 and TRBJ2-7, with D maybe TRBD2 (6 bases). Germline V CDR1 and CDR2: SGDLS, YYNGEE. There are 16 residues in the CDR3. The V end was cut by 0 bases, the J end by 5 bases, with 18 bases between.

V is TRBV18 and J is TRBJ2-7, with D possibly being TRBD1 (5 bases). V dropped 10 bases and J dropped 4 bases, with 14 bases sitting between them. The V gene's germline CDR1 is KGHSH and CDR2 LQKENI. CDR3 size: 12 residues. The CDR3 DNA follows: TGTGCCACCTCGGACACAAAATACGAGCAGTACTTC. As protein: CATSDTKYEQYF.